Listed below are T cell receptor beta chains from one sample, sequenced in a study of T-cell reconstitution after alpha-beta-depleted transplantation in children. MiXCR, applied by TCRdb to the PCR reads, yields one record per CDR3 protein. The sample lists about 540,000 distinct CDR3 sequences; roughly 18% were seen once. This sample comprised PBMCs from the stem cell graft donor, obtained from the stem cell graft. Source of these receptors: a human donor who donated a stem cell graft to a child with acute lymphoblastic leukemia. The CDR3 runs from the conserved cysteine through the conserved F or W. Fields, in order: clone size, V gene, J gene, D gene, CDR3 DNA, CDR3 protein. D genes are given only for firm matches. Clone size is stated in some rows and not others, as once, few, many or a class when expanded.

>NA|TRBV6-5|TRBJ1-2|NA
TGTGCCAGCAGTTACCTCTCCCTACTAGAATTTAACTATGGCTACACCTTC
CASSYLSLLEFNYGYTF
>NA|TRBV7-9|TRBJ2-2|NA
TGTGCCAGCAGCTTAGTTCGTAGCCGGAGGAACACCGGGGAGCTGTTTTTT
CASSLVRSRRNTGELFF
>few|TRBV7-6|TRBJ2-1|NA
TGTGCCAGCAGCGGTACCAGTAATGAGCAGTTCTTC
CASSGTSNEQFF
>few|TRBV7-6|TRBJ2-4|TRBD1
TGTGCCAGCAGCTCAGGACAGGGGTCAAACATTCAGTACTTC
CASSSGQGSNIQYF
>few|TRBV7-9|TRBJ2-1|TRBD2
TGTGCCAGCAGCTTCTATGCGGGAGGGTCCTACAATGAGCAGTTCTTC
CASSFYAGGSYNEQFF
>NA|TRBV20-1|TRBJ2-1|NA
TGCAGTGCTCTCGGACTACGTCATAGCTCCTACAATGAGCAGTTCTTC
CSALGLRHSSYNEQFF
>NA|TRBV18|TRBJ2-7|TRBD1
TGTGCCAGCTCACGTGCAGGGGGTGATACCGATCAGTACTTC
CASSRAGGDTDQYF
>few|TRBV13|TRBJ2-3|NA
TGTGCCAGCAGCTTAGTGGGCTGGGATACGCAGTATTTT
CASSLVGWDTQYF
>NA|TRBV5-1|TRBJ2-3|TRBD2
TGCGCCAGCAGCCACGGGACTAGCCACTATGCCACAGATACGCAGTATTTT
CASSHGTSHYATDTQYF
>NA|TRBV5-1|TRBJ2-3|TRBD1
TGCGCCAGCAGCTCCGGGACAGCCCAGACGACGCAGTATTTT
CASSSGTAQTTQYF